This T cell receptor (beta chain) was sequenced during a study of blood T cell repertoires in COVID-19. Study-level information: Samples of COVID-19 (acute and convalescent) were obtained from the United States, Italy and Spain.

Unmatched junction bases numbered 1, after V lost 0 bases and J lost 1 base. Germline V CDR1 and CDR2: SGDLS, YYNGEE. The CDR3 runs 16 residues. This clone was seen more than once but under ten times. Sequenced by immunoSEQ multiplex PCR; TCRdb stores in-frame clones only, minus some. The sample yields around 190,000 clones, about four fifths seen once. Sequenced: peripheral blood. The TCR sequence derives from a man between 65 and 85 years old with active or convalescent COVID-19. The chain links TRBV9 to TRBJ2-5; 12 nucleotides agree with TRBD2. In nucleotides, the CDR3 is TGTGCCAGCAGCGTAGCTAGCGGGGGGGCCCAAGAGACCCAGTACTTC. It encodes CASSVASGGAQETQYF.